This paragraph reports one T cell receptor (beta chain). The data stem from a study of blood T cell repertoires in COVID-19. Study-level information: Samples taken during acute and convalescent COVID-19 were collected in the United States, Italy and Spain. From T cells, B-cell-depleted T cells, or PBMCs came the material, which was cDNA or gDNA.

Germline CDR1 reads MNHEY; CDR2 reads SVGAGI. J gave up 6 bases and V 6 bases, and 10 bases lay outside the gene matches. The CDR3 contains 15 residues. Per the original methods: Nucleated cell counts were estimated from reference gene primer amplification. Assay: immunoSEQ multiplex PCR; the TCRdb copy retains only in-frame clones and omits some. For V, J and clone size, that table is used; D and trimming come from the DNA. The table has roughly 16,000 clones, 86% seen once. The chain carries TRBV6-5 and TRBJ1-5, with 8 bases fitting TRBD1. The sample was peripheral blood. The TCR was taken from a human donor with active COVID-19. The donor label of this sample is uncertain. CDR3 nucleotide sequence: TGTGCCAGCAGCCCACAGGGGGGGGGCGGTCAGCCCCAGCATTTT. This gives the protein CASSPQGGGGQPQHF.